These 28 T cell receptor beta chains were sequenced from one sample in a study of tumor and adjacent non-tumor tissue in lung cancer. This sample's RNA came from whole unsorted tissue. This non-tumor lung sample came from over 3 cm beyond the tumor edge. Three rounds of nested PCR, following a modified ARM-PCR protocol, produced the TCRbeta library. TCRdb passed the multiplex PCR reads through MiXCR, listing each CDR3 protein once. The sample consists of more than 55,000 distinct CDR3 sequences, 61% of them appearing once. Sequencing was carried out using distant non-tumor lung tissue. These receptors were taken from a man aged 65-85 years with non-small cell lung cancer.

With respect to this clonotype: One end of the junction varies from germline; a read error may be responsible. The chain combines TRBV28 with TRBJ2-7; no clear D gene. This CDR3 is built from 12 residues. Germline assignment: CDR1 MDHEN and CDR2 SYDVKM. CDR3 bases: TGTGCCAGCAGTTTGTGGCTTTACTCCTACGAGTTC. Residues: CASSLWLYSYEF.

About this clonotype itself: A read error may produce the germline difference seen at one junction end. The rearrangement links TRBV6-1 to TRBJ2-7, with a tentative D call TRBD1 (5 bases). From germline, CDR1 is MNHNS and CDR2 SASEGT. CDR3 length: 16 residues. The CDR3 DNA follows: TGTGCCAGCAGCGAAGCTGGGTGGGGCCACAGGTGCGAGCAGTACTTC. Encoded protein: CASSEAGWGHRCEQYF.

On this clonotype itself: A much larger clone lies one base from this, so it may be a read error. This sequence joins TRBV28 and TRBJ2-5; D not resolved. The CDR3 spans 11 residues. V was pared by 5 bases and J by 4 bases, with 5 bases between. CDR1 and CDR2 (germline): MDHEN, SYDVKM. As DNA, the CDR3 is TGTGCCAGCAGTACGGGAGAGACCCAGTACTTC. Residues: CASSTGETQYF.

The chain uses TRBV20-1 and TRBJ2-1, with 10 bases lining up with TRBD2. The CDR3 totals 16 residues. With 3 bases clipped from V and 13 bases from J, the junction kept 18 bases outside the gene matches. Germline-derived CDR1 and CDR2 are DFQATT and SNEGSKA (reference sequence). The DNA for the CDR3 is TGCAGTGCTAGTCCTAGCGGGAGAAGGGTCATTGACGACCAGTTCTTC. Protein: CSASPSGRRVIDDQFF.

Of note for this clonotype: A single base separates this from a much larger clone, so it may be a read error. Since the CDR3 does not end with the conserved phenylalanine or tryptophan, this likely comes from a read error. The chain is built from TRBV29-1 and TRBJ2-1; tentatively, D is TRBD2 (7 bases). V gave up 0 bases and J gave up 7 bases, with 19 bases separating them. Germline V gene data show CDR1 as SQVTM and CDR2 as ANQGSEA. The length of the CDR3 is 16 residues. Here the CDR3 reads CSVEDRGGGRPNEQFL. The DNA of the CDR3 is TGCAGCGTTGAAGATAGGGGGGGAGGGCGCCCAAATGAGCAGTTCCTC.

About this clonotype itself: A much larger clone differs from this one at a single base, so this may be a read error. V and J are TRBV5-4 and TRBJ2-1; no definite D call. V gave up 4 bases and J gave up 0 bases, with 14 bases separating them. The CDR3 runs 16 residues. Germline CDR1 is SGHNT and CDR2 is YYREEE (reference sequence). The CDR3 loop reads CASSGSARSSYNEQFF. Written as DNA, the CDR3 is TGTGCCAGCAGCGGAAGCGCGAGAAGCTCCTACAATGAGCAGTTCTTC.

With respect to this clonotype: Being one base from a much bigger clone, this may be a read error. The chain recombines TRBV4-1 with TRBJ2-3; D remains ambiguous. Germline V gene sequence: CDR1 MGHRA, CDR2 YSYEKL. The CDR3 totals 15 residues. The V gene lost 1 base and the J gene lost 4 bases, with 12 bases spanning the gap. CDR3 loop: CASSQGGLRPDTQYF. CDR3 sequence (DNA): TGCGCCAGCAGCCAAGGTGGTCTACGCCCAGATACGCAGTATTTT.

This clonotype was observed many times. This rearrangement joins TRBV10-3 to TRBJ2-5, with D perhaps given as TRBD1 or TRBD2 (5 bases each). The V end lost 9 bases, the J end lost 1 base, and 12 bases lay between the germline ends. The length of the CDR3 is 13 residues. Germline V gene sequence: CDR1 ENHRY, CDR2 SYGVKD. CDR3 DNA: TGTGCCATAAGGGGAGAGATCCAAGAGACCCAGTACTTC. It is translated as CAIRGEIQETQYF.

With respect to this clonotype: This sequence may be a read error, since a much larger clone differs from it by one base. The chain employs TRBV6-5 and TRBJ1-3, with D perhaps matching TRBD1 (5 bases). Trimming took 11 bases from V and 0 from J, leaving 17 bases between them. This CDR3 contains 15 residues. From germline, CDR1 is MNHEY and CDR2 SVGAGI. The CDR3 reads CAHSHKTASGNTIYF. The CDR3 DNA reads TGTGCCCACAGTCACAAGACAGCCTCTGGAAACACCATATATTTT.

This clonotype was seen at least ten times. The V and J genes are TRBV6-5 and TRBJ2-7, with D tentatively TRBD2 (7 bases). This CDR3 is built from 16 residues. Germline values: CDR1 MNHEY, CDR2 SVGAGI. Trimming removed 5 bases at V and 0 bases at J, with 17 bases between. In DNA form, the CDR3 reads TGTGCCAGCAGTCCCCGACGGGGGGCCGTCTCCTACGAGCAGTACTTC. Protein sequence: CASSPRRGAVSYEQYF.

CDR3 loop: CASSLAGFIYEQYF. In nucleotides, the CDR3 is TGCGCCAGCAGCTTGGCGGGCTTCATCTACGAGCAGTACTTC. This chain connects TRBV5-1 to TRBJ2-7; no clear D. The CDR3 extends over 14 amino acids. Germline assignment: CDR1 SGHRS and CDR2 YFSETQ. Trimming removed 0 bases at V and 3 bases at J, with 10 bases between. Full variable domain (rest looked up from reference TRBV5-1 and TRBJ2-7): KAGVTQTPRYLIKTRGQQVTLSCSPISGHRSVSWYQQTPGQGLQFLFEYFSETQRNKGNFPGRFSGRQFSNSRSEMNVSTLELGDSALYLCASSLAGFIYEQYFGPGTRLTVT.

The V gene is TRBV2, the J gene TRBJ2-1; no definite D call. Trimming cost V 9 bases and J 7 bases, with 13 bases left between them. The CDR3 spans 12 residues. Germline V gives CDR1 SNHLY, CDR2 FYNNEI. CDR3 sequence: CARRQTQNEQFF. CDR3 nucleotide sequence: TGTGCCAGGAGGCAAACCCAGAATGAGCAGTTCTTC.

Turning to this clonotype: This may be a read error, as it is one base from a much larger clone. J is TRBJ1-5 and V is TRBV20-1; D remains unclear. The V gene's germline CDR1 is DFQATT and CDR2 SNEGSKA (reference sequence). The CDR3 totals 13 residues. The germline V and J ends were trimmed by 2 bases and 9 bases, with 14 bases remaining between them. CDR3 bases: TGCAGTGCTAGAAGGAACCCCCAGAGGCCCCAGCATTTT. Translating gives CSARRNPQRPQHF.

This clonotype was seen more than once but under ten times. This chain connects TRBV30 to TRBJ2-1, with 15 positions matching TRBD2. CDR3 size: 16 residues. The V segment lost 4 bases and the J segment 7 bases; nucleotides outside the gene matches: 8. Germline lookup yields CDR1 GTSNPN and CDR2 SVGIG (reference sequence). DNA for the CDR3: TGTGCCTGGAATCCCGGGACTAGCGGGAGGAGGAATGAGCAGTTCTTC. Encoded protein: CAWNPGTSGRRNEQFF.

Details on this clonotype: Germline and junction disagree at one end, which may indicate a read error. The V and J genes are TRBV11-1 and TRBJ2-7, with TRBD2 matching 9 bases. CDR3 length: 16 residues. Germline V CDR1 and CDR2: SGHAT, FQDESV (reference sequence). This CDR3 is CVGSLARLADSYEHHF. CDR3 nucleotide sequence: TGTGTCGGCAGCTTAGCGCGACTAGCGGACTCCTATGAGCATCACTTC.

Details on this clonotype: With a much larger clone just one base away, this may be a read error. This chain links TRBV5-6 with TRBJ2-4; the D gene is possibly TRBD2 (5 bases). CDR1 is SGHDT and CDR2 is YYEEEE in the germline V gene. V was clipped by 3 bases and J by 0 bases, with 16 bases between them. This CDR3 has 17 residues. CDR3 nucleotide sequence: TGTGCCAGCAGCTACCCCGCAGGAGGTTTAGCCAAAAACATTCAGTACTTC. Its translation is CASSYPAGGLAKNIQYF.

This clonotype was recorded a few times. The germline gene is not matched at one end of the junction; a read error may be the cause. V gene TRBV10-3 combines with J gene TRBJ1-1, with D unresolved. The germline gives CDR1 ENHRY, CDR2 SYGVKD. The CDR3 spans 14 residues. CDR3 bases: TGTGCCATCGGTGAGTACTCGTGGGACACTGAAGCTTTCTTT. This translates into CAIGEYSWDTEAFF.

This clonotype was counted only a few times. J is TRBJ2-7 and V is TRBV6-1, with D perhaps TRBD1 (5 bases). The germline CDR1 and CDR2 sequences are MNHNS and SASEGT. The V end lost 4 bases, the J end lost 1 base, and 5 bases lay between the germline ends. The CDR3 is made up of 12 amino acids. The CDR3 nucleotides read TGTGCCAGCAGTGGACAGTCCTACGAGCAGTACTTC. This sequence encodes CASSGQSYEQYF.

This clonotype is a singleton in its sample. One end of the junction is discordant with germline, which a read error may explain. In DNA form, the CDR3 reads TGTGCCAGCAGTTATTCAGGGCTCTACCAAGAGGCCCAGTATTTC. Its translation is CASSYSGLYQEAQYF. The chain uses TRBV6-5 and TRBJ2-5, with D possibly TRBD1 on 5 matching bases. Germline CDR1 and CDR2: MNHEY and SVGAGI. The CDR3 runs to 15 residues.

Concerning this clonotype: With a much larger clone just one base away, this may be a read error. This chain uses TRBV5-4 with TRBJ1-4, with D perhaps TRBD1 (6 bases). Trimming took off 4 bases at V and 15 bases at J, with 22 bases between the two ends. Germline values: CDR1 SGHNT, CDR2 YYREEE (reference sequence). There are 14 residues in the CDR3. CDR3 sequence (DNA): TGTGCCAGCAGCAATGGGGGGCTGCGGAGGGAAGTGTTTTTT. It codes for CASSNGGLRREVFF.

This clonotype occurred once. At one end, the junction sequence differs from germline, possibly due to a read error. The J gene is TRBJ2-7, the V gene TRBV6-5; D could derive from TRBD1 or TRBD2 (5 bases each). The CDR3 is made up of 15 amino acids. The germline V gene encodes CDR1 MNHEY and CDR2 SVGAGI. For the CDR3, the DNA is TGCGCCAGCTGTTACTCCTGGGACCCCGAGTACGAGCAGTACTTC. Its translation: CASCYSWDPEYEQYF.

J is TRBJ2-3 and V is TRBV13; D may correspond to TRBD1 or TRBD2 (5 bases each). Germline loops: CDR1 PRHDT, CDR2 FYEKMQ (reference sequence). The CDR3 is made up of 16 amino acids. Trimming took off 2 bases at V and 5 bases at J, with 17 bases between the two ends. CDR3 nucleotide sequence: TGTGCCAGCAGCTTATTAGGCTGGGGCGCGGGAGATACGCAGTATTTT. Protein product: CASSLLGWGAGDTQYF.

This clonotype turned up a few times. This CDR3 is CASSLDGQSGANVLTF. The DNA of the CDR3 is TGCGCCAGCAGCTTGGACGGACAATCTGGGGCCAACGTCCTGACTTTC. The genes are TRBV5-1 and TRBJ2-6; TRBD1 is a possible D gene (5 bases). There are 16 residues in the CDR3. V was pared by 0 bases and J by 1 base, with 8 bases between. Germline assignment: CDR1 SGHRS and CDR2 YFSETQ.

This clonotype was observed a single time. Just one base apart from a much larger clone, this may be a read error. This likely comes from a read error, as the CDR3 has no conserved phenylalanine or tryptophan at its end. The CDR3 coding sequence is TGTGCCACCGGTTCGAACACCGGGGAGCTGTTTCTT. Protein product: CATGSNTGELFL. The chain employs TRBV28 and TRBJ2-2; D call uncertain. The CDR3 sequence is 12 residues long. The germline CDR1 and CDR2 sequences are MDHEN and SYDVKM. The V end was cut by 10 bases, the J end by 0 bases, with 6 bases between.

Points on this clonotype: A junction boundary mismatches the germline segment, possibly from a read error. The gene calls are TRBV5-5 and TRBJ1-1, with 8 bases fitting TRBD1. The CDR3 sequence is 15 residues long. CDR1 is SGHKS, CDR2 YYEKEE, per germline (reference sequence). CDR3 sequence reads: CASSPPGQVGIEAFF. The CDR3 bases are TGCGCCAGCAGCCCTCCGGGACAGGTTGGCATTGAAGCTTTCTTT.

This rearrangement joins TRBV6-5 to TRBJ1-1; a weak D match, TRBD1 (5 bases). Germline V gives CDR1 MNHEY, CDR2 SVGAGI. CDR3 length equals 16 residues. The germline V and J ends were trimmed by 6 bases and 5 bases, with 22 bases remaining between them. The CDR3 nucleotides read TGTGCCAGCAGCCACGGAACATGGGGCGCGGGAACTGAAGCTTTCTTT. Protein: CASSHGTWGAGTEAFF.

In this sample, this clonotype turned up once. Compared with germline, one end of the junction differs, possibly owing to a read error. V is TRBV20-1 and J is TRBJ2-5, with D possibly being TRBD1 (7 bases). CDR1 and CDR2 from the germline V gene are DFQATT and SNEGSKA (reference sequence). CDR3 size: 16 residues. In DNA form, the CDR3 reads TGCAGTACTAGCATGAAGCGACAGGGCCCTCAAGAGACCCAGTACTTC. Translation gives CSTSMKRQGPQETQYF.

The chain is built from TRBV6-6 and TRBJ2-1, with D perhaps matching TRBD1 (6 bases). With 1 base removed from V and 7 bases from J, the gap between germline ends came to 11 bases. Germline assignment: CDR1 MNHNY and CDR2 SVGAGI (reference sequence). The CDR3 is 14 amino acids. The CDR3 region is CASSYWQGLNEQFF. In nucleotides, the CDR3 is TGTGCCAGCAGTTACTGGCAGGGGCTGAATGAGCAGTTCTTC.